This entry lists 8 T cell receptor beta chains sequenced from one sample in a study of cytomegalovirus exposure and HLA in healthy donors. Use of 60 Vbeta and 13 Jbeta primers characterized the PCR. Some clones are missing from TCRdb's copy, which holds only in-frame ones; the method was immunoSEQ multiplex PCR. Seen here are about 62,000 clones, about 82% observed once, and the top ten hold just under 3%. Sample: PBMCs. The receptors here all came from a woman in her twenties or thirties in good health and CMV-seronegative.

The rearrangement joins TRBV12-5 to TRBJ2-5; a possible D gene is TRBD1 (6 bases). This CDR3 contains 20 residues. Germline CDR1 LGHNT, CDR2 FRNRAP. The germline V and J ends were trimmed by 0 bases and 7 bases, with 30 bases remaining between them. The CDR3, as DNA: TGTGCTAGTGGTTTGGTCAAGGACAGTTCCCCTCCAGCCTGTCTAGGGACCCAGTACTTC. As protein: CASGLVKDSSPPACLGTQYF.

The genes are TRBV11-3 and TRBJ2-2, with D possibly TRBD2 on 5 matching bases. The germline V gene has CDR1 SGHNT and CDR2 YENEEA. With 5 bases removed from V and 1 base from J, the gap between germline ends came to 11 bases. CDR3 length equals 15 residues. The CDR3 DNA follows: TGTGCCAGCAGCCCTGGACTCTTGAACACCGGGGAGCTGTTTTTT. This codes for CASSPGLLNTGELFF.

The J gene is TRBJ2-1, the V gene TRBV5-1; 7 nucleotides align to TRBD1. This CDR3 is 14 amino acids long. Looked up from germline, CDR1 is SGHRS and CDR2 is YFSETQ. After removal of 4 bases from V and 8 bases from J, the junction contained 9 bases not matched to a gene. CDR3 DNA: TGCGCCAGCAGCCCCGGGACAGAGGGCGATGAGCAGTTCTTC. Protein sequence: CASSPGTEGDEQFF.

This clone was detected a few times. The rearrangement uses TRBV4-3 and TRBJ1-1; D is perhaps TRBD1 (5 bases). The CDR3 sequence is 15 residues long. Germline CDR1 LGHNA, CDR2 YSLEER. Trimming shortened V by 1 base and J by 3 bases, and 12 bases separated the two germline ends. DNA for the CDR3: TGCGCCAGCAGCCAAGGCTTCGACAGCTACACTGAAGCTTTCTTT. Residues: CASSQGFDSYTEAFF.

The CDR3 region has the DNA TGTGCCAGCAGCCAGGGCACAGGGAACTTAATGAACACTGAAGCTTTCTTT. Translation: CASSQGTGNLMNTEAFF. V and J are TRBV11-2 and TRBJ1-1; tentative D call: TRBD1 (6 bases). V lost 5 bases and J lost 0, with 19 bases in between. This CDR3 has 17 amino acids. Germline V gene lookup returns CDR1 SGHAT and CDR2 FQNNGV.

This clone was recorded only once. This chain connects TRBV2 to TRBJ2-7; TRBD1 matches 8 bases. Germline V gene sequence: CDR1 SNHLY, CDR2 FYNNEI. After removal of 8 bases from V and 2 bases from J, the junction contained 8 bases not matched to a gene. The CDR3 runs 14 residues. This CDR3 reads CASPSGQGTYEQYF. In DNA form, the CDR3 reads TGTGCCAGCCCGAGCGGACAGGGCACCTACGAGCAGTACTTC.

The V call is TRBV4-3, the J call TRBJ2-2; a weak D match, TRBD1 (6 bases). The germline V and J ends were trimmed by 1 base and 3 bases, with 15 bases remaining between them. CDR1 and CDR2 (germline): LGHNA, YSLEER. CDR3 length: 17 residues. CDR3 nucleotides: TGCGCCAGCAGCCAAGGGTTCCTACGGACAGACACCGGGGAGCTGTTTTTT. Translation gives CASSQGFLRTDTGELFF.

The chain links TRBV6-6 to TRBJ2-2, with D unclear. This CDR3 has 12 amino acids. Germline V gives CDR1 MNHNY, CDR2 SVGAGI (reference sequence). The V and J ends lost 2 bases and 7 bases respectively, with 5 bases between them. CDR3 region: CASSYPGGELFF. The CDR3 coding sequence is TGTGCCAGCAGTTACCCCGGCGGGGAGCTGTTTTTT.